This entry describes one TCR beta chain. Authors' analysis steps: Amplification of reference gene primers provided the estimated nucleated cell counts. TCRdb keeps only in-frame clones here, not all; method: immunoSEQ multiplex PCR. The DNA was the basis for D and trimming; V, J and clone size are from that table. The sample records 210,000 or so clones, around 90% being singletons. The CDR3 totals 14 residues. With 8 bases removed from V and 6 bases from J, the gap between germline ends came to 17 bases. CDR1 is LGHDT, CDR2 YNNKEL, per germline (reference sequence). This record belongs to a study of blood T cell repertoires in COVID-19. As for the study in general: The samples span acute and convalescent COVID-19 from the United States, Italy and Spain. T cells, B-cell-depleted T cells, or PBMCs supplied cDNA or gDNA.

The receptor comes from a man aged 50 to 59 with acute or convalescent COVID-19. The specimen sequenced was peripheral blood. The rearrangement uses TRBV3-1 (or the pseudogene TRBV3-2) and TRBJ2-1, with TRBD2 as a possible D gene (7 bases). The CDR3: CASAAGGAFNEQFF. The CDR3 DNA reads as TGTGCCAGCGCGGCTGGGGGGGCGTTCAATGAGCAGTTCTTC.